The 7 T cell receptor beta chains below come from one sample, sequenced in a study of beta chain features in type 1 diabetes. Study-level results: Type 1 diabetes patients showed a moderate but significant shortening of TCRB CDR3s in all four CD4+ subsets.

No cognate antigen is known for these TCRs. Every bit of the isolated RNA underwent reverse transcription, so sequencing read expressed TCRB transcripts. Sequencing was performed with immunoSEQ multiplex PCR; in TCRdb, only in-frame clones are kept and a portion is missing. The data hold some 130,000 clones, with 7% to 10% observed a single time. Source material: central memory CD4+ T cells from blood. These receptors were taken from a man aged 30-40 years with type 1 diabetes.

The chain employs TRBV11-2 and TRBJ2-5, with unresolved D. This CDR3 is built from 13 residues. V gave up 2 bases and J gave up 1 base, with 5 bases separating them. Germline-derived CDR1 and CDR2 are SGHAT and FQNNGV. CDR3 DNA: TGTGCCAGCAGCTTAACCAGCCAAGAGACCCAGTACTTC. It encodes CASSLTSQETQYF. Looking up the rest from reference TRBV11-2 and TRBJ2-5 gives the full variable domain: EAGVAQSPRYKIIEKRQSVAFWCNPISGHATLYWYQQILGQGPKLLIQFQNNGVVDDSQLPKDRFSAERLKGVDSTLKIQPAKLEDSAVYLCASSLTSQETQYFGPGTRLLVL.

A few counts support this clone. The rearrangement links TRBV18 to TRBJ2-3; D is perhaps TRBD1 (6 bases). The ends were cut back, 3 bases at V and 2 bases at J, with 12 bases in the middle. Germline CDR1 KGHSH, CDR2 LQKENI. The CDR3 contains 15 residues. As DNA, the CDR3 is TGTGCCAGCTCACCGGCAGGACAGATCACAGATACGCAGTATTTT. Protein sequence: CASSPAGQITDTQYF.

This clone was counted only a few times. The V and J genes are TRBV6-5 and TRBJ2-7; D perhaps matches TRBD2 (5 bases). The CDR3 is made up of 13 amino acids. V was trimmed by 8 bases and J by 0 bases, leaving 11 bases between them. Germline V gene data show CDR1 as MNHEY and CDR2 as SVGAGI. The CDR3 sequence: CASESTSSYEQYF. CDR3 DNA: TGTGCCAGCGAGAGCACTAGCTCCTACGAGCAGTACTTC.

The table lists this clone with a few counts. The CDR3 bases are TGTGCCACCAGCAGAGACCAGGGGCCCCGCAATCAGCCCCAGCATTTT. Its translation is CATSRDQGPRNQPQHF. The rearrangement uses TRBV15 and TRBJ1-5; TRBD1 might be the D (6 bases). With 0 bases removed from V and 2 bases from J, the gap between germline ends came to 11 bases. Germline V gives CDR1 LNHNV, CDR2 YYDKDF (reference sequence). CDR3 length: 16 amino acids. The whole variable domain, remainder taken from reference TRBV15 and TRBJ1-5, is DAMVIQNPRYQVTQFGKPVTLSCSQTLNHNVMYWYQQKSSQAPKLLFHYYDKDFNNEADTPDNFQSRRPNTSFCFLDIRSPGLGDTAMYLCATSRDQGPRNQPQHFGDGTRLSIL.

The chain combines TRBV7-8 with TRBJ1-2, with D possibly matching TRBD1 (5 bases). Per the germline V gene, CDR1 is SGHVS and CDR2 is FQNEAQ. This CDR3 contains 14 residues. The V gene lost 5 bases and the J gene lost 3 bases, with 13 bases spanning the gap. The CDR3 DNA reads as TGTGCCAGCAGCGCCTTCAGGGTACACTATGGCTACACCTTC. Translating it yields CASSAFRVHYGYTF.

The genes are TRBV18 and TRBJ1-5, with 10 bases identical to TRBD1. From germline, CDR1 is KGHSH and CDR2 LQKENI. V shed 3 bases and J 6 bases; nucleotides not matched to a gene: 5. The CDR3 runs to 15 residues. CDR3 protein: CASSPDRGLSQPQHF. The CDR3 nucleotides are TGTGCCAGCTCACCCGACAGGGGGCTTAGTCAGCCCCAGCATTTT.

The V gene is TRBV5-1, the J gene TRBJ1-2; TRBD1 might be the D (5 bases). Trimming shortened V by 5 bases and J by 6 bases, and 17 bases separated the two germline ends. CDR3 length: 14 amino acids. CDR1 and CDR2 from the germline V gene are SGHRS and YFSETQ. CDR3 amino acids: CASSLQGWEDGYTF. The CDR3, as DNA: TGCGCCAGCAGTCTCCAGGGCTGGGAGGATGGCTACACCTTC.